This T cell receptor (beta chain) is drawn from a study of shared clonotypes between healthy human individuals. Study-wide points: As a rule, naive subsets had a larger estimated richness than memory subsets.

This clone showed up many times. Antigen unknown. Genomic DNA from each subset was divided evenly over several immunoSEQ plates. The protocol was immunoSEQ multiplex PCR, while the TCRdb copy is restricted to in-frame clones and leaves out a portion. The table lists a few hundred thousand clones, about 74% of them singletons. The CDR3 loop spans 14 amino acids. Trimming cost V 7 bases and J 2 bases, with 9 bases left between them. Germline V gene lookup returns CDR1 SNHLY and CDR2 FYNNEI. The CD4+ fraction was divided into a CD45RA+ naive subset and a CD45RA-negative memory subset. This clonotype originated in a man younger than 45 in good health. The chain uses TRBV2 and TRBJ2-6; D gene unclear. Sequencing input: memory CD4+ T cells sorted from blood. Stated subset: CD45RA-negative fraction. In nucleotides, the CDR3 is TGTGCCAGCATCCAGAACCCTGGGGCCAACGTCCTGACTTTC. As protein: CASIQNPGANVLTF.